This entry features one T cell receptor (beta chain) sequence. What this receptor recognizes is not known. Base-call qualities are not available, and no considerably larger clone is one nucleotide away. The record originates from a study of naive and memory T cell subsets (TCRdb year 2017). With regard to the full study: The study applied an open-source, UMI-based TCR alpha and beta sequencing pipeline to sorted naive and memory peripheral blood T cell subsets. Complete agreement was observed between the functional CMV T cell responses and the IgG serology results. RNA was DNase-treated and reverse transcribed with TCR constant-region primers, mostly using SuperScript III. Overall study results and their limits: In both CD4 and CD8 cells, the Gini index increased while Shannon and inverse Simpson diversity decreased from naive through CM, EM and EMRA. A clonotype was defined as a single alpha or beta chain sequence rather than as a paired alpha/beta receptor. The repertoire findings for the naive and memory subsets could not be validated against a ground truth, as none was available. RNA-based TCR counts may be affected by expression changes linked to T cell activation and differentiation. A power law was followed by TCR abundance, with an exponent that differed between naive and memory subsets but was consistent across the three individuals. After error correction, only a single occurrence was seen for over 95% of naive TCR sequences, so much steeper abundance distributions were produced than in memory subsets. A few larger clonotypes were found in naive repertoires, especially CD8, and these larger clonotypes were possibly memory cells re-expressing CD45RA.

The germline V gene encodes CDR1 DFQATT and CDR2 SNEGSKA (reference sequence). Unmatched junction bases come to 9, with V trimmed by 4 bases and J by 2 bases. From the cysteine up to the phenylalanine, the CDR3 has a length of 16 residues. The DNA shown is the 48-base CDR3, in frame from base 1. The library was made by UMI-ligation and nested PCR. An equimolar mix of two oligonucleotides covering both TRBC1 and TRBC2 was used as the beta constant-region primer. Four rounds of PCR, combining the SP2 primer with nested alpha and beta constant-region primers, were used to amplify the ligated cDNA. A single-stranded oligonucleotide carrying the SP2 primer and a 12-nucleotide UMI was ligated to the 3' end of the cDNA by T4 RNA ligase 1. The ligation reaction was kept at 16 degrees C for about 19-24 hours. To avoid over-amplification, PCR2 was usually performed as a SYBR Green qPCR and halted once a predetermined threshold was reached. Every purification after the first one was done using Agencourt AMPure XP magnetic beads. Library amounts were measured by Qubit and library quality was assessed on a TapeStation, where the main peak was expected at around 650 bp. The pooled libraries were sequenced on an Illumina MiSeq using v2 2x251 paired-end kits, which usually yielded about 0.95-2 million reads per sample. Each sample library was pooled at around 4.1 nM, and roughly 4.5-8% PhiX was included to improve cluster recognition. Per the original workflow: FASTQ reads processed by Demultiplexor were assigned V and J genes by Decombinator through tag matching that tolerated a single base-pair mismatch. By using UMIs, Collapsinator corrected both sequencing errors and the frequency errors caused by PCR heterogeneity. CDR3Translator translated TCRs and extracted CDR3s from the conserved cysteine to the FGXG phenylalanine, flagging non-productive sequences. Gini, Shannon entropy and inverse Simpson indices were calculated on repertoires subsampled to equal numbers of UMI-defined TCRs. Within the linear range, a power law was fitted by maximum likelihood to the distributions of clonotype abundance. On one naive CD8 sample, the pipeline and MIGEC gave similar UMI counts, unique TCR numbers and clonal distributions. In one analysis, naive TCRs also found in any memory subset of the same donor were removed from the naive repertoire. A set of some 7,600 CMV-associated CDR3 sequences, compiled from VDJdb and a published dataset, was used to search the repertoires. TCRdb's own reprocessing of the public reads used fastp at Q25 and MiXCR and kept productive beta chains. Rows are combined by CDR3 protein, so each entry shows the most common genes and DNA. The V and J calls were determined by TCRdb, not by the authors. For this sample the table gives 120,000 to 150,000 distinct CDR3 sequences, of which 22% were detected only once. The biggest ten clones account for 0.11% of the sample.

TCR alpha and beta chain libraries were amplified separately from the second PCR step onward. The CMV status of each donor was determined by measuring IFNgamma production from CD4+ T cells after fresh PBMCs had been stimulated overnight with CMV viral lysate. CD4 T cells were positively selected with Miltenyi beads, followed by positive selection of CD8 T cells from the CD4-negative fraction. Cells were stained for CD3, CD4, CD8, CD45RA, CD27 and a live/dead dye and were sorted on a BD Aria II into four subsets based on CD45RA and CD27. Three healthy volunteers provided blood, and the blood of each volunteer was split into CD4 and CD8 T cells and then into four differentiation subsets. About 120 ml of peripheral blood was drawn per donor, and PBMC were isolated by Ficoll-Paque PLUS density-gradient centrifugation. The sorted cells were lysed in RLT buffer, after which RNA was extracted using a Qiagen RNeasy kit and kept at -80 degrees C.

This clonotype originated in a human donor in good health. The sample was naive CD4+ T cells from blood. This sample's cell subset or site label indicates: naive T cells, CD45RA high CD27+. The chain joins TRBV20-1 to TRBJ2-3; 10 junctional bases match TRBD1. The bases are TGCAGTGCTAAGAACTTGGACAGGGGGAACACAGATACGCAGTATTTT. This yields the protein CSAKNLDRGNTDTQYF.